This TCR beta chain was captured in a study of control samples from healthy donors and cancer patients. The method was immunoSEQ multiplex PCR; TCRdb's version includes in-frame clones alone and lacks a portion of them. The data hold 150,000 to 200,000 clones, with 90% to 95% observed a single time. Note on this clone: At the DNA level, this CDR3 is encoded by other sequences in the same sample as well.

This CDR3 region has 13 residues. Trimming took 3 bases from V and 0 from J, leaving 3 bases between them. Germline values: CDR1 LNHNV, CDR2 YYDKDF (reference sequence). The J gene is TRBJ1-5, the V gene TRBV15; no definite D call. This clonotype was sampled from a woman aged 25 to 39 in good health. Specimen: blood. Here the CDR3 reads CATSRGSNQPQHF. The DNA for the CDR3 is TGTGCCACCAGCAGGGGTAGCAATCAGCCCCAGCATTTT. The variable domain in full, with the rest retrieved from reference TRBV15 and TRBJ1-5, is DAMVIQNPRYQVTQFGKPVTLSCSQTLNHNVMYWYQQKSSQAPKLLFHYYDKDFNNEADTPDNFQSRRPNTSFCFLDIRSPGLGDTAMYLCATSRGSNQPQHFGDGTRLSIL.